This record covers a single T cell receptor (beta chain). The antigen is undetermined. The CDR3 loop spans 18 amino acids. Looked up from germline, CDR1 is SGHVS and CDR2 is FQNEAQ. V was shortened by 2 bases and J by 2 bases, with 20 bases between the two germline ends. This sample was taken from a study of cytomegalovirus exposure and HLA in healthy donors. Study conclusions and caveats: Later on, a genetic analysis was performed. It linked a missense variant in DCLRE1C with V- and J-gene trimming of TCR beta.

Use of 60 Vbeta and 13 Jbeta primers characterized the PCR. Using immunoSEQ multiplex PCR, the repertoire was profiled, and TCRdb retains in-frame clones only, with some absent. The data hold 130,000 or so clones, with over 65% observed a single time. The sample comprised PBMCs. V gene TRBV7-8 combines with J gene TRBJ2-3; weak D call: TRBD1 (5 bases). The clonotype originates from a man between 18 and 29 years old in good health and CMV-seronegative. The CDR3 reads CASSLQGTSIPPTDTQYF. The DNA of the CDR3 is TGTGCCAGCAGCTTACAGGGAACGAGCATTCCCCCCACAGATACGCAGTATTTT.